This T cell receptor beta chain was captured in a study of blood T cell repertoires in COVID-19. Per germline, CDR1 LGHDT and CDR2 YNNKEL (reference sequence). The ends were cut back, 6 bases at V and 2 bases at J, with 19 bases in the middle. The CDR3 has 16 residues. Recruits, aged about 18 to 95 years, lived in some 25 US areas. Cohort allocation depended upon clinical history that participants reported. Sequencing used immunoSEQ multiplex PCR; TCRdb keeps in-frame clones, though not all of them. In the table there are over 200,000 clones, 86% of which are singletons. This sequence originates from a woman in her fifties or sixties in a cohort exposed to, infected with or recovered from COVID-19 (not recorded which). This sequence joins TRBV3-1 (or the pseudogene TRBV3-2) and TRBJ1-2; no clear D gene. The sample was PBMCs or T cells enriched from blood (not recorded which). CDR3 sequence: CASRESSMLINYGYTF. In DNA form, the CDR3 reads TGTGCCAGCAGGGAGTCGTCGATGCTAATAAACTATGGCTACACCTTC.